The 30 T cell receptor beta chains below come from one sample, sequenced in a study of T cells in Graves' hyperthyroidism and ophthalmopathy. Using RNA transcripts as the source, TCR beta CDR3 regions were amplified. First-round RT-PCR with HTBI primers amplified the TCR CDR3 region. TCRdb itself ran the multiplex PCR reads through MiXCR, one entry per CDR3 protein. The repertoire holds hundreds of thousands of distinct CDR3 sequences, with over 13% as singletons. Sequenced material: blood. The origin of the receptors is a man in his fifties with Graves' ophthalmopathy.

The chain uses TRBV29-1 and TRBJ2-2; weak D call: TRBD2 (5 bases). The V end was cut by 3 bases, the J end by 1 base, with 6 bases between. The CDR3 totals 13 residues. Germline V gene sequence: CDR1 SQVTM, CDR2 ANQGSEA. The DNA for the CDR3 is TGCAGCGTTGATGAGGGGAACACCGGGGAGCTGTTTTTT. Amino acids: CSVDEGNTGELFF.

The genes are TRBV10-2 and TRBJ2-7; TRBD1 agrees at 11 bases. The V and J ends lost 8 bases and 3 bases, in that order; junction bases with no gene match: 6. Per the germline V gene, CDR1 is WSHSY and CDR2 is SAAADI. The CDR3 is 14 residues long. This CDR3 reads CASGGGQGVYEQYF. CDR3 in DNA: TGCGCCAGCGGTGGGGGACAGGGGGTCTACGAGCAGTACTTC.

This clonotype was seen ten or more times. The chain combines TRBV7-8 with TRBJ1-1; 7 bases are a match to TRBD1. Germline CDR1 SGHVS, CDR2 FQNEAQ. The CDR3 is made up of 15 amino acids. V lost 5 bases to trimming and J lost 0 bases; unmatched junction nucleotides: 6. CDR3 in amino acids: CASSPGQVMNTEAFF. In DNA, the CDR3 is TGTGCCAGCAGCCCAGGACAGGTCATGAACACTGAAGCTTTCTTT.

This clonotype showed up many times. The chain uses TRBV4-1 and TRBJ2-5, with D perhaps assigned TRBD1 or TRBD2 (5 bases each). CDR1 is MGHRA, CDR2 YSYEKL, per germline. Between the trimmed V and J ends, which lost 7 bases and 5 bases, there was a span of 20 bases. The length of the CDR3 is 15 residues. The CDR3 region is CASTRDSLGTETQYF. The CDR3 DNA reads TGCGCCAGCACCCGAGATAGCCTAGGGACGGAGACCCAGTACTTC.

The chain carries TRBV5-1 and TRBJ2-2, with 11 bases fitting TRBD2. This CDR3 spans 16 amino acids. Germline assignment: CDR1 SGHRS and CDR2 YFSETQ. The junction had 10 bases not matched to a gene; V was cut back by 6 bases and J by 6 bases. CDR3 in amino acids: CASKTTSGGSSGELFF. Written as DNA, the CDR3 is TGCGCCAGCAAAACTACTAGCGGGGGTTCCTCCGGGGAGCTGTTTTTT.

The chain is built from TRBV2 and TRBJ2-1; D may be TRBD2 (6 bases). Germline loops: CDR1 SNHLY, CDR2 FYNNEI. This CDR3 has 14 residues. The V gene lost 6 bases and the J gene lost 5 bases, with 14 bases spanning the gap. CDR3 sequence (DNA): TGTGCCAGCAGACTCCAGCGGGCAGACAATGAGCAGTTCTTC. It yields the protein CASRLQRADNEQFF.

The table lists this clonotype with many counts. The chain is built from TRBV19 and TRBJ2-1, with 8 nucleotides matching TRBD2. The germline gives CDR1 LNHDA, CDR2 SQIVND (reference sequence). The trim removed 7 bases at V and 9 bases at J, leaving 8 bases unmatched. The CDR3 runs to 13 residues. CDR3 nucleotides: TGTGCCAGTATAGAGGCGGGAGGCGCTGAGCAGTTCTTC. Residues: CASIEAGGAEQFF.

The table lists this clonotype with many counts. This chain's CDR3 is CASSRGTGSNQPQHF. The CDR3 region has the DNA TGTGCCAGCAGCCGAGGGACAGGAAGCAATCAGCCCCAGCATTTT. The chain carries TRBV11-1 and TRBJ1-5, with 8 bases matching TRBD1. There are 15 residues in the CDR3. J was trimmed by 1 base and V by 5 bases; bases with no gene match: 4. The germline V gene has CDR1 SGHAT and CDR2 FQDESV (reference sequence).

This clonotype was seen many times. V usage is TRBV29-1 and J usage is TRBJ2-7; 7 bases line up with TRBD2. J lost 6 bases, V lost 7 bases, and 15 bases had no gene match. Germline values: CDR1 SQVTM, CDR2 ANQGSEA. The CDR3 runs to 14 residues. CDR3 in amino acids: CSAVIGGRPTEQYF. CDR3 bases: TGCAGCGCCGTCATTGGCGGGAGACCAACCGAGCAGTACTTC.

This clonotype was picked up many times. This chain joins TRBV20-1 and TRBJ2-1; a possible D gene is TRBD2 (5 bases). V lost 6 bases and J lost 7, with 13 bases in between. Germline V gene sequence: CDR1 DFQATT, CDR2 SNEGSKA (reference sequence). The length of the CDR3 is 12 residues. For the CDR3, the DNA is TGCAGTGCCAAACTAGGCTTGAATGAGCAGTTCTTC. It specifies CSAKLGLNEQFF.

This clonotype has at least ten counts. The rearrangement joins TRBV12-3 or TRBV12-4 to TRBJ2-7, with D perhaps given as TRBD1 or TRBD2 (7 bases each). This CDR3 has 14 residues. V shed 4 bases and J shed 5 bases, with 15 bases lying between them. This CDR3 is CASSWWEGANEQYF. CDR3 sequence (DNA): TGTGCCAGCAGTTGGTGGGAGGGGGCCAACGAGCAGTACTTC.

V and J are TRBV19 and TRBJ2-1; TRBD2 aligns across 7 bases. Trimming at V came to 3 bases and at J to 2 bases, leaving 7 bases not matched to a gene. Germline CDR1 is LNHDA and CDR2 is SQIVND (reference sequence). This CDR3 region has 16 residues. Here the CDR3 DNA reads TGTGCCAGTAGTATCTGGCGGGGGAACCCCTACAATGAGCAGTTCTTC. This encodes CASSIWRGNPYNEQFF.

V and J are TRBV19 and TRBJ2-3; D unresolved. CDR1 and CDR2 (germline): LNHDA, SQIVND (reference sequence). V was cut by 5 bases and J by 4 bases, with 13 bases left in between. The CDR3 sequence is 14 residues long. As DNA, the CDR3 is TGTGCCAGTAGTGCCGTCATTAACGCAGATACGCAGTATTTT. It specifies CASSAVINADTQYF.

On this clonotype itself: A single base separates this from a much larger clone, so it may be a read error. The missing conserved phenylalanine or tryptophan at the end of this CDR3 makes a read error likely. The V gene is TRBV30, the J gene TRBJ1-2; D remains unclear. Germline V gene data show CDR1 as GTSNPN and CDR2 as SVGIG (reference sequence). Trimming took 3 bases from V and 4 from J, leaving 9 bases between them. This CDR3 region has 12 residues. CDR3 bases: TGTGCCTGGAGACTGGACGTCTATGGCTACACCCTC. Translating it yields CAWRLDVYGYTL.

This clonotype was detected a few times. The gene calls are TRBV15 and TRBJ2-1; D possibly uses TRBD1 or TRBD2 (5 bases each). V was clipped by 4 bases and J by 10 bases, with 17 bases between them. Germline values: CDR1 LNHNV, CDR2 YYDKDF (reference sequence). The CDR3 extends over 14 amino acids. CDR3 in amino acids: CATSMGTSRSEQFF. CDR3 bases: TGTGCCACCAGCATGGGGACGAGTAGGAGCGAGCAGTTCTTC.

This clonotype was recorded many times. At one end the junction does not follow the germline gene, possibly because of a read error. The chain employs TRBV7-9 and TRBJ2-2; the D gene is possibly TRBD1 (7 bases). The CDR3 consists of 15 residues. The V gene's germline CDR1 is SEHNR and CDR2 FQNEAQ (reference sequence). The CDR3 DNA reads TGTGCCAGCAGTTTAGGAGGGGGCTACACCGGGGAGCTGTTTTTT. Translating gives CASSLGGGYTGELFF.

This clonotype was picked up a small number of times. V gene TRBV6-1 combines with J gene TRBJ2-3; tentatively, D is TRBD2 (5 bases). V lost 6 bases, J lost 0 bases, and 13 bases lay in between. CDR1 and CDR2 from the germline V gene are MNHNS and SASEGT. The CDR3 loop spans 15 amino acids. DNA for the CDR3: TGTGCCAGCAGAGACGACGGGATAAGCACAGATACGCAGTATTTT. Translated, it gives CASRDDGISTDTQYF.

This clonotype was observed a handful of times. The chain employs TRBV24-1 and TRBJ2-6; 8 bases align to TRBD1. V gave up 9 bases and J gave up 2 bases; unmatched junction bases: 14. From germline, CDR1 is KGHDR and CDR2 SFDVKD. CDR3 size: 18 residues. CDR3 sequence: CATGEPTGGWPGANVLTF. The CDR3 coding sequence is TGTGCCACCGGGGAGCCAACAGGGGGTTGGCCTGGGGCCAACGTCCTGACTTTC.

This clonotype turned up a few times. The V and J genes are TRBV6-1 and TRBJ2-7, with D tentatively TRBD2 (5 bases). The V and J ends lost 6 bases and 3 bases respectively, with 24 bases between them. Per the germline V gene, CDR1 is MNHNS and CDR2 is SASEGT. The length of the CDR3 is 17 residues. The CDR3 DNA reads TGTGCCAGCAGCCCTACGGGGTCGAAACAGTTGGGCTACGAGCAGTACTTC. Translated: CASSPTGSKQLGYEQYF.

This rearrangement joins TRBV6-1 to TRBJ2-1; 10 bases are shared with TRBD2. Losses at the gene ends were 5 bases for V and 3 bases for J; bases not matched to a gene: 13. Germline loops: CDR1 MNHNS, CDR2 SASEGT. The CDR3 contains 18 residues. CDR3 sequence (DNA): TGTGCCAGCAGTTTTCTGACCGCCGGACTAGCGGTCTACAATGAGCAGTTCTTC. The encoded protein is CASSFLTAGLAVYNEQFF.

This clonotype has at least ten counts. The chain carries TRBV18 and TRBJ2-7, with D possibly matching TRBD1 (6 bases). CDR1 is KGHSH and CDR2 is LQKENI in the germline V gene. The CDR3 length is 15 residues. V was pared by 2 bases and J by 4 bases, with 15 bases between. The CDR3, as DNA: TGTGCCAGCTCACCAGGACAGCTTGGACTTTACGAGCAGTACTTC. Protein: CASSPGQLGLYEQYF.

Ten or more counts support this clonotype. CDR3 coding DNA: TGCAGTGCTCTAATCCCCGGGACAGGCTATGGCTACACCTTC. It translates to CSALIPGTGYGYTF. The chain couples TRBV20-1 to TRBJ1-2; 8 bases are shared with TRBD1. V lost 5 bases and J lost 4; bases outside the gene matches: 9. The CDR3 runs to 14 residues. CDR1 is DFQATT, CDR2 SNEGSKA, per germline (reference sequence).

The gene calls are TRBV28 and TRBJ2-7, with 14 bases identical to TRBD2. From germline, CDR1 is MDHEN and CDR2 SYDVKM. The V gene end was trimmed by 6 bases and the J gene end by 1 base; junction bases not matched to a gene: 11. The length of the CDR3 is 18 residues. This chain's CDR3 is CASRGRGLAGGSSYEQYF. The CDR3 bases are TGTGCCAGCAGGGGACGAGGACTAGCGGGAGGATCTTCCTACGAGCAGTACTTC.

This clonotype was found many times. In DNA, the CDR3 is TGTGCCAGCAGCTTAGCGTCAGGGTCTGGAAACACCATATATTTT. Its translation is CASSLASGSGNTIYF. This chain links TRBV7-9 with TRBJ1-3, with D perhaps TRBD1 (5 bases). CDR1 is SEHNR, CDR2 FQNEAQ, per germline (reference sequence). With 0 bases removed from V and 1 base from J, the gap between germline ends came to 7 bases. The CDR3 length is 15 residues.

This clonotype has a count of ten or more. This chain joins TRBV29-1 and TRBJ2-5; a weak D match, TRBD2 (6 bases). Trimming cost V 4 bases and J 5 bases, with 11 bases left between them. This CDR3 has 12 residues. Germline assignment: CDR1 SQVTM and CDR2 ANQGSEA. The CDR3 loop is CSVGVGGETQYF. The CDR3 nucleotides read TGCAGCGTTGGGGTGGGAGGTGAGACCCAGTACTTC.

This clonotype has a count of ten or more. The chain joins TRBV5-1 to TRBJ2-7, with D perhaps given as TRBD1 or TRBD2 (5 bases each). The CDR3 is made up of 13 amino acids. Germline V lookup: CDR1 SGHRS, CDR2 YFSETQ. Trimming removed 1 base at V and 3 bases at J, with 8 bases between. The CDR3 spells CASSLQGDYEQYF. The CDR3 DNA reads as TGCGCCAGCAGCTTGCAGGGAGACTACGAGCAGTACTTC.

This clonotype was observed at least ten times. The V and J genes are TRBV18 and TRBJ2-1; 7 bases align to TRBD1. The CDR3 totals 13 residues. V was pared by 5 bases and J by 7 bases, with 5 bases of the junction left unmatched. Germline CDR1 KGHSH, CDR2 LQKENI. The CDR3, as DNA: TGTGCCAGCTCAGAGGGGGCATATAATGAGCAGTTCTTC. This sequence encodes CASSEGAYNEQFF.

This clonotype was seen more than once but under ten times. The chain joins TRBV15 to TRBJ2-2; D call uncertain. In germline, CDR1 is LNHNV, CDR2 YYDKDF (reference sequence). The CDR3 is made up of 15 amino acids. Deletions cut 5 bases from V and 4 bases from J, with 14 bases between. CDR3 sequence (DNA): TGTGCCACCAGCGGAGTTTATCCGGGCACCGGGGAGCTGTTTTTT. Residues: CATSGVYPGTGELFF.

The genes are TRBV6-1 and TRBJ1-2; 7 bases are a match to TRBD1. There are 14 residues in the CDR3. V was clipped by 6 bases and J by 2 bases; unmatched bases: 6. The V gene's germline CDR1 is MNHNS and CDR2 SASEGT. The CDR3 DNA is TGTGCCAGCAGACCGGGACAGAGAAACTATGGCTACACCTTC. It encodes CASRPGQRNYGYTF.

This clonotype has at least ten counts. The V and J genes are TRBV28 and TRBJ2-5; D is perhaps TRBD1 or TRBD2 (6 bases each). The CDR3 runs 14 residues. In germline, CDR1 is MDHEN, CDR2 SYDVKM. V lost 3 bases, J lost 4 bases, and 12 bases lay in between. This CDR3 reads CASSFFEGGETQYF. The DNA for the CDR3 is TGTGCCAGCAGTTTCTTCGAGGGGGGAGAGACCCAGTACTTC.